This entry lists 22 T cell receptor beta chains sequenced from one sample in a study of OX40 agonist ivuxolimab in advanced cancers. The assay was immunoSEQ multiplex PCR, and TCRdb's table has in-frame clones only and misses some. The sample has over 80,000 clones; around 90% are singletons. The source material was CD4+ or CD8+ T cells sorted from blood, sampled in a trial of the OX40 agonist ivuxolimab. Receptor source: an adult with an advanced solid tumor such as melanoma, head and neck, liver or kidney cancer.

This sequence joins TRBV5-1 and TRBJ1-2; TRBD1 aligns across 8 bases. Losses at the gene ends were 3 bases for V and 0 bases for J; bases not matched to a gene: 4. CDR1 and CDR2 (germline): SGHRS, YFSETQ. The CDR3 totals 15 residues. The CDR3 coding sequence is TGCGCCAGCAGCTCGGGACAGGAGACTAACTATGGCTACACCTTC. Amino acid sequence: CASSSGQETNYGYTF. Variable domain in full (rest from reference TRBV5-1 and TRBJ1-2): KAGVTQTPRYLIKTRGQQVTLSCSPISGHRSVSWYQQTPGQGLQFLFEYFSETQRNKGNFPGRFSGRQFSNSRSEMNVSTLELGDSALYLCASSSGQETNYGYTFGSGTRLTVV.

V is TRBV10-3 and J is TRBJ2-1; TRBD2 matches 9 bases. The CDR3 length is 18 residues. Per germline, CDR1 ENHRY and CDR2 SYGVKD. V lost 10 bases to trimming and J lost 0 bases; unmatched junction nucleotides: 16. The CDR3 DNA reads as TGTGCCACCCGAACCGGGACTAGCAGGCAGAGCTCCTACAATGAGCAGTTCTTC. It encodes CATRTGTSRQSSYNEQFF.

The V gene is TRBV19, the J gene TRBJ2-1; D may match TRBD1 or TRBD2 (5 bases each). Trimming pared 2 bases from V and 5 bases from J, leaving 16 bases between. The CDR3 length is 16 residues. CDR1 is LNHDA, CDR2 SQIVND, per germline (reference sequence). CDR3 sequence: CASSIWGSTGHNEQFF. The CDR3 nucleotides read TGTGCCAGTAGTATATGGGGCAGCACGGGGCACAATGAGCAGTTCTTC. The full variable domain, with the rest looked up from reference TRBV19 and TRBJ2-1, is DGGITQSPKYLFRKEGQNVTLSCEQNLNHDAMYWYRQDPGQGLRLIYYSQIVNDFQKGDIAEGYSVSREKKESFPLTVTSAQKNPTAFYLCASSIWGSTGHNEQFFGPGTRLTVL.

The chain carries TRBV28 and TRBJ1-2, with D hard to call. Trimming removed 6 bases at V and 4 bases at J, with 12 bases between. From germline, CDR1 is MDHEN and CDR2 SYDVKM. This CDR3 has 13 residues. The CDR3 sequence is CASSPTDGYGYTF. The DNA for the CDR3 is TGTGCCAGCAGCCCAACCGACGGCTATGGCTACACCTTC.

The J gene is TRBJ1-5, the V gene TRBV6-5; no firm D call. With 4 bases removed from V and 5 bases from J, the gap between germline ends came to 12 bases. Germline V gene sequence: CDR1 MNHEY, CDR2 SVGAGI. CDR3 length: 14 amino acids. CDR3 amino acids: CASSSEDRYQPQHF. CDR3 nucleotide sequence: TGTGCCAGCAGTTCGGAGGACCGCTATCAGCCCCAGCATTTT.

This chain uses TRBV9 with TRBJ2-7; 10 bases fit TRBD1. The CDR3 sequence is 14 residues long. V was pared by 2 bases and J by 7 bases, with 6 bases of the junction left unmatched. Germline V lookup: CDR1 SGDLS, CDR2 YYNGEE. In DNA, the CDR3 is TGTGCCAGCAGCGTCGGGACAGGGGAATGGGAGCAGTACTTC. This codes for CASSVGTGEWEQYF.

This sequence joins TRBV4-1 and TRBJ1-5; a possible D gene is TRBD1 (6 bases). The CDR3 covers 14 residues. Germline V CDR1 and CDR2: MGHRA, YSYEKL. V was cut by 0 bases and J by 9 bases, with 12 bases left in between. The CDR3 DNA is TGCGCCAGCAGCCAAGATTCGGGGGGCACGCCCCAGCATTTT. Protein sequence: CASSQDSGGTPQHF.

This chain joins TRBV6-5 and TRBJ2-7; maybe TRBD2 (5 bases). V lost 0 bases and J lost 2, with 11 bases in between. Germline V CDR1 and CDR2: MNHEY, SVGAGI. This CDR3 comprises 15 residues. CDR3 sequence reads: CASSYSGAFPYEQYF. The CDR3 nucleotides are TGTGCCAGCAGTTACTCGGGAGCGTTCCCCTACGAGCAGTACTTC.

The chain employs TRBV19 and TRBJ1-5; no reliable D call. Between the trimmed V and J ends, which lost 1 base and 3 bases, there was a span of 13 bases. There are 16 residues in the CDR3. Germline lookup yields CDR1 LNHDA and CDR2 SQIVND (reference sequence). The CDR3 sequence is CASSIGSDISNQPQHF. In DNA, the CDR3 is TGTGCCAGTAGTATAGGCTCCGATATATCCAATCAGCCCCAGCATTTT.

This clone has only one observation. V is TRBV23-1 and J is TRBJ2-2; a possible D gene is TRBD2 (6 bases). TRBV23-1 is an ORF; its function is uncertain. The CDR3 has 15 residues. With 4 bases removed from V and 1 base from J, the gap between germline ends came to 10 bases. In DNA form, the CDR3 reads TGCGCCAGCAGTCGGAGGGCTGGGAACACCGGGGAGCTGTTTTTT. It translates to CASSRRAGNTGELFF.

This clone was counted only a few times. This chain connects TRBV9 to TRBJ1-1; D uncertain. CDR1 and CDR2 from the germline V gene are SGDLS and YYNGEE. The CDR3 length is 13 residues. The germline V and J ends were trimmed by 8 bases and 0 bases, with 11 bases remaining between them. CDR3 sequence reads: CASSTAMNTEAFF. CDR3 sequence (DNA): TGTGCCAGTAGTACAGCGATGAACACTGAAGCTTTCTTT.

The V call is TRBV5-1, the J call TRBJ2-5; either TRBD1 or TRBD2 may supply D (5 bases each). The CDR3 contains 14 residues. Germline loops: CDR1 SGHRS, CDR2 YFSETQ. V shed 2 bases and J shed 2 bases, with 10 bases lying between them. CDR3 in amino acids: CASSFGAEQETQYF. DNA for the CDR3: TGCGCCAGCAGCTTCGGGGCAGAACAAGAGACCCAGTACTTC.

This clone has a handful of counts. The V and J genes are TRBV5-1 and TRBJ1-2; 9 nucleotides line up with TRBD1. Germline lookup yields CDR1 SGHRS and CDR2 YFSETQ. After removal of 4 bases from V and 8 bases from J, the junction contained 12 bases not matched to a gene. CDR3 length: 15 amino acids. CDR3 protein: CASSLGTGMGKGYTF. The CDR3 coding sequence is TGCGCCAGCAGCCTTGGGACAGGGATGGGAAAGGGCTACACCTTC.

V gene TRBV19 combines with J gene TRBJ1-3; D remains ambiguous. Germline CDR1 reads LNHDA; CDR2 reads SQIVND (reference sequence). Trimming took off 6 bases at V and 0 bases at J, with 9 bases between the two ends. This CDR3 is built from 14 residues. As DNA, the CDR3 is TGTGCCAGTAGGAATATCGACTCTGGAAACACCATATATTTT. Amino acid sequence: CASRNIDSGNTIYF.

This sequence joins TRBV7-9 and TRBJ2-1; D ambiguous. The CDR3 has 11 amino acids. V lost 2 bases, J lost 13 bases, and 9 bases lay in between. CDR1 is SEHNR and CDR2 is FQNEAQ in the germline V gene (reference sequence). CDR3 protein: CASSLPPVQFF. CDR3 DNA sequence: TGTGCCAGCAGCTTACCCCCAGTCCAGTTCTTC.

The chain combines TRBV18 with TRBJ1-1; no clear D. The V gene lost 3 bases and the J gene lost 11 bases, with 19 bases spanning the gap. Germline V gene sequence: CDR1 KGHSH, CDR2 LQKENI. The CDR3 is 14 amino acids. CDR3 coding DNA: TGTGCCAGCTCACCCTCACAAGGAGACCGGGAGGCTTTCTTT. Its protein product is CASSPSQGDREAFF.

This rearrangement joins TRBV18 to TRBJ2-7; 9 bases agree with TRBD1. Germline V gene lookup returns CDR1 KGHSH and CDR2 LQKENI. The CDR3 length is 14 residues. Unmatched junction bases numbered 5, after V lost 3 bases and J lost 5 bases. DNA of the CDR3: TGTGCCAGCTCACCCGACAGGGGGGACCACGAGCAGTACTTC. Translated: CASSPDRGDHEQYF.

V usage is TRBV7-9 and J usage is TRBJ2-3; D unresolved. The CDR3 covers 15 residues. Trimming stripped 2 bases from V and 4 bases from J, with 13 bases between. CDR1 is SEHNR, CDR2 FQNEAQ, per germline (reference sequence). The CDR3 DNA follows: TGTGCCAGCAGCTTACGTTCTGGCCCGGCAGATACGCAGTATTTT. Residues: CASSLRSGPADTQYF.

The chain combines TRBV27 with TRBJ2-7, with unresolved D. The CDR3 is 14 residues long. Germline values: CDR1 MNHEY, CDR2 SMNVEV (reference sequence). Trimming stripped 6 bases from V and 8 bases from J, with 20 bases between. The CDR3 region has the DNA TGTGCCAGCAGGTTAGACACGGCCCGCCCTCAGCAGTACTTC. It yields the protein CASRLDTARPQQYF.

This clone was observed once. V is TRBV5-4 and J is TRBJ1-3; D not certain. Germline values: CDR1 SGHNT, CDR2 YYREEE (reference sequence). V lost 9 bases and J 1 base, leaving 11 bases between the germline ends. This CDR3 has 13 amino acids. The DNA of the CDR3 is TGTGCCACACTTTCTGGGTCTGGAAACACCATATATTTT. Amino acid sequence: CATLSGSGNTIYF.

CDR3 residues: CASSPLTATGGGETQYF. CDR3 coding DNA: TGTGCCAGCTCACCCCTCACCGCCACAGGGGGCGGGGAGACCCAGTACTTC. The rearrangement joins TRBV18 to TRBJ2-5; 9 nucleotides line up with TRBD1. Germline assignment: CDR1 KGHSH and CDR2 LQKENI. With 3 bases clipped from V and 5 bases from J, the junction kept 13 bases outside the gene matches. This CDR3 comprises 17 residues.

The chain uses TRBV7-9 and TRBJ2-3, with TRBD2 as a possible D gene (6 bases). CDR1 is SEHNR, CDR2 FQNEAQ, per germline (reference sequence). Trimming pared 8 bases from V and 5 bases from J, leaving 17 bases between. This CDR3 has 14 amino acids. The CDR3 DNA reads TGTGCCAGCGGCCGACTAGGTCAGCGAGATACGCAGTATTTT. Translation gives CASGRLGQRDTQYF. Using reference TRBV7-9 and TRBJ2-3 for the parts outside the CDR3, the full variable domain is DTGVSQNPRHKITKRGQNVTFRCDPISEHNRLYWYRQTLGQGPEFLTYFQNEAQLEKSRLLSDRFSAERPKGSFSTLEIQRTEQGDSAMYLCASGRLGQRDTQYFGPGTRLTVL.